This T cell receptor beta chain stems from a study of T cells in Graves' hyperthyroidism and ophthalmopathy. Study as a whole: Peripheral blood samples were taken at initial diagnosis, prior to any treatment.

General observations from the study: Blood also carried most thyroid clonotypes expanded above 0.001.

Patients with uncontrolled infections, other autoimmune diseases, pregnancy or lactation were excluded. Ten or more counts support this clonotype. Its antigen is still unknown. V lost 4 bases, J lost 6 bases, and 5 bases stayed unmatched. Germline V gene data show CDR1 as LNHDA and CDR2 as SQIVND (reference sequence). The CDR3 covers 15 residues. It was RNA transcripts that yielded the amplified TCR beta CDR3 regions. Initially, a first-round RT-PCR of the TCR CDR3 employed the HTBI primer set. A single record per CDR3 protein comes from TCRdb applying MiXCR to the multiplex PCR reads. The table shows some 350,000 distinct CDR3 sequences, with approximately 14% occurring only once.

Sequenced input: blood. The clonotype was recovered from a woman aged 60-70 years with Graves' ophthalmopathy. This rearrangement joins TRBV19 to TRBJ2-1, with 11 bases that match TRBD2. The CDR3 is CASSSSGRAGNEQFF. In nucleotides, the CDR3 is TGTGCCAGTAGTAGTAGCGGGAGGGCCGGCAATGAGCAGTTCTTC.